This passage covers 5 T cell receptor beta chains from one sample sequenced in a study of T cell repertoires in cytomegalovirus infection. TCRdb called the reads again in MiXCR, with one record for every CDR3 protein. The table includes around 190,000 distinct CDR3 sequences, around an eighth detected once. The sequencing sample was made of PBMCs. Receptors originate from a human donor in good health (CMV status not recorded). Some clones in this sample may be carry-over from other donors' samples.

The chain joins TRBV7-2 to TRBJ2-7, with TRBD2 identical over 16 bases. With 4 bases clipped from V and 12 bases from J, the junction kept 6 bases outside the gene matches. The V gene's germline CDR1 is SGHTA and CDR2 FQGNSA. This CDR3 region has 14 residues. The CDR3 nucleotides read TGTGCCAGCAGCTATCGGGGACTAGCGGGAGGGGCGTACTTC. Residues: CASSYRGLAGGAYF. The whole variable domain, remainder taken from reference TRBV7-2 and TRBJ2-7, is GAGVSQSPSNKVTEKGKDVELRCDPISGHTALYWYRQSLGQGLEFLIYFQGNSAPDKSGLPSDRFSAERTGGSVSTLTIQRTQQEDSAVYLCASSYRGLAGGAYFGPGTRLTVT.

This clonotype has more than one count but fewer than ten. The chain is built from TRBV19 and TRBJ1-5; unclear D gene. The V end was cut by 3 bases, the J end by 2 bases, with 11 bases between. Per germline, CDR1 LNHDA and CDR2 SQIVND (reference sequence). The CDR3 runs 15 residues. The CDR3 protein is CASSISTPGNQPQHF. The CDR3 nucleotides read TGTGCCAGTAGTATCAGTACCCCTGGCAATCAGCCCCAGCATTTT.

This clonotype was recorded many times. The chain combines TRBV7-2 with TRBJ2-6, with 12 bases lining up with TRBD2. Looked up from germline, CDR1 is SGHTA and CDR2 is FQGNSA. This CDR3 is built from 18 residues. The V segment lost 5 bases and the J segment 0 bases; nucleotides outside the gene matches: 5. The CDR3 loop is CASSPGLAGSSGANVLTF. Here the CDR3 DNA reads TGTGCCAGCAGCCCCGGACTAGCGGGATCCTCTGGGGCCAACGTCCTGACTTTC.

The sample holds many counts of this clonotype. The CDR3 DNA is TGTGCCAGCAGCCGCGGAGGACAGGGAGCCTACGAGCAGTACTTC. This sequence encodes CASSRGGQGAYEQYF. The chain combines TRBV7-2 with TRBJ2-7, with 8 bases fitting TRBD1. V was pared by 5 bases and J by 2 bases, with 8 bases of the junction left unmatched. The CDR3 runs to 15 residues. CDR1 SGHTA and CDR2 FQGNSA come from the germline V gene.

This clonotype was recorded many times. J is TRBJ2-3 and V is TRBV7-2, with D possibly matching TRBD2 (5 bases). Germline CDR1 is SGHTA and CDR2 is FQGNSA. CDR3 size: 13 residues. Deletions cut 3 bases from V and 6 bases from J, with 10 bases between. The CDR3 loop is CASSFSPSDTQYF. The CDR3 DNA follows: TGTGCCAGCAGCTTTTCTCCTAGCGATACGCAGTATTTT.